This passage covers 10 T cell receptor beta chains from one sample sequenced in a study of Tregs in tolerant kidney transplant recipients. Libraries were prepared by immunoSEQ multiplex PCR; TCRdb keeps only in-frame clonotypes and omits some of them. The sample shows roughly 250,000 clones, around 82% of them seen only once. Sequencing was done on a sample of CD4+ T cells from blood. Source of these receptors: a human donor in good health.

The CDR3: CASSQGYPETGPGRETQYF. The DNA for the CDR3 is TGCGCCAGCAGCCAAGGCTACCCGGAGACTGGGCCAGGACGGGAGACCCAGTACTTC. The V and J genes are TRBV4-1 and TRBJ2-5; no clear D gene. Germline V gene lookup returns CDR1 MGHRA and CDR2 YSYEKL. V gave up 1 base and J gave up 5 bases, with 26 bases separating them. The CDR3 is 19 amino acids.

V and J are TRBV6-5 and TRBJ1-5; 9 nucleotides align to TRBD1. In germline, CDR1 is MNHEY, CDR2 SVGAGI. Trimming took 5 bases from V and 4 from J; bases not matched to a gene: 3. This CDR3 has 14 amino acids. CDR3 DNA: TGTGCCAGCAGTATACAGGGGGCGAATCAGCCCCAGCATTTT. Its protein product is CASSIQGANQPQHF.

Here the CDR3 reads CASRLSGSSTDTQYF. CDR3 DNA sequence: TGTGCCAGCAGACTTAGCGGGTCTAGCACAGATACGCAGTATTTT. This chain connects TRBV6-1 to TRBJ2-3, with 7 nucleotides matching TRBD2. Germline assignment: CDR1 MNHNS and CDR2 SASEGT. This CDR3 comprises 15 residues. V lost 6 bases to trimming and J lost 0 bases; unmatched junction nucleotides: 6.

The J gene is TRBJ2-5, the V gene TRBV5-1; TRBD1 aligns across 7 bases. The CDR3 has 14 residues. The V segment lost 3 bases and the J segment 4 bases; nucleotides outside the gene matches: 6. Germline V gene data show CDR1 as SGHRS and CDR2 as YFSETQ. CDR3 residues: CASSSGYRGETQYF. CDR3 nucleotide sequence: TGCGCCAGCAGCTCCGGTTACAGGGGAGAGACCCAGTACTTC.

The rearrangement links TRBV11-2 to TRBJ1-1, with D hard to call. Looked up from germline, CDR1 is SGHAT and CDR2 is FQNNGV. This CDR3 contains 15 residues. V was cut by 2 bases and J by 1 base, with 11 bases left in between. The CDR3 DNA sequence: TGTGCCAGCAGCTTACGTTTGGGAGAGAACACTGAAGCTTTCTTT. It encodes CASSLRLGENTEAFF.

V gene TRBV19 combines with J gene TRBJ1-1; no clear D. Trimming removed 10 bases at V and 5 bases at J, with 23 bases between. CDR3 length: 15 amino acids. In germline, CDR1 is LNHDA, CDR2 SQIVND (reference sequence). In DNA form, the CDR3 reads TGTGCCACCATAGCTCCGGGCCCTAGGGAGACTGAAGCTTTCTTT. This gives the protein CATIAPGPRETEAFF. The whole variable domain, filled in from reference TRBV19 and TRBJ1-1, reads DGGITQSPKYLFRKEGQNVTLSCEQNLNHDAMYWYRQDPGQGLRLIYYSQIVNDFQKGDIAEGYSVSREKKESFPLTVTSAQKNPTAFYLCATIAPGPRETEAFFGQGTRLTVV.

This clone was seen just once. The J gene is TRBJ2-7, the V gene TRBV18; 12 positions agree with TRBD2. Germline V gene data show CDR1 as KGHSH and CDR2 as LQKENI. There are 16 residues in the CDR3. The trim removed 2 bases at V and 2 bases at J, leaving 4 bases unmatched. The CDR3 DNA reads TGTGCCAGCTCACCAAAGACTAGCGGGAGTACCTACGAGCAGTACTTC. It codes for CASSPKTSGSTYEQYF.

In the case of this clone: At one boundary the junction diverges from the germline segment, which might be a read error. This sequence joins TRBV5-4 and TRBJ1-1; TRBD1 is a possible D gene (5 bases). Germline V gene data show CDR1 as SGHNT and CDR2 as YYREEE (reference sequence). The CDR3 loop spans 17 amino acids. The CDR3, as DNA: TGTTCCAGCAGCGCGAAGCCGATGGGACCGAGGGACACTGAAGCTTTCTTT. Translated: CSSSAKPMGPRDTEAFF.

The chain joins TRBV5-1 to TRBJ2-3, with D perhaps TRBD1 or TRBD2 (6 bases each). This CDR3 has 16 amino acids. V was clipped by 4 bases and J by 1 base, with 16 bases between them. Germline CDR1 reads SGHRS; CDR2 reads YFSETQ. CDR3 protein: CASSEGWGAGTDTQYF. The CDR3 DNA is TGCGCCAGCAGCGAAGGATGGGGGGCAGGCACAGATACGCAGTATTTT.

The gene calls are TRBV6-1 and TRBJ1-4, with 8 nucleotides matching TRBD1. Trimming at V came to 6 bases and at J to 3 bases, leaving 6 bases not matched to a gene. The CDR3 extends over 15 amino acids. The germline CDR1 and CDR2 sequences are MNHNS and SASEGT. CDR3 DNA sequence: TGTGCCAGCAGCCGGACAGGGTTACCTAATGAAAAACTGTTTTTT. Translation gives CASSRTGLPNEKLFF.